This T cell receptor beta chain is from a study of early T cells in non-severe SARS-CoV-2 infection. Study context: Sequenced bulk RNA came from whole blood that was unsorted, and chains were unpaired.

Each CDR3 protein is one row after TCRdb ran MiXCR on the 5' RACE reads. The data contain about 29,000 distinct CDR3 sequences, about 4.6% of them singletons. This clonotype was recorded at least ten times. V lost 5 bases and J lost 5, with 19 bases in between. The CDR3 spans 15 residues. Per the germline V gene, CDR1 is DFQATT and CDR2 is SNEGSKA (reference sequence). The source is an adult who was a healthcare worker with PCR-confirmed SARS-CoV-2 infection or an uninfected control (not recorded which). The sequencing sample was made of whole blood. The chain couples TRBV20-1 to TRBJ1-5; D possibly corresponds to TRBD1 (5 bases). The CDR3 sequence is CSAPTGHPVDQPQHF. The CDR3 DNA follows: TGCAGTGCTCCTACCGGACACCCGGTCGATCAGCCCCAGCATTTT.